This is a list of T cell receptor beta chains from one sample in a study of tumor-infiltrating lymphocytes in localized non-small cell lung cancer. Sequencing used immunoSEQ multiplex PCR; TCRdb keeps in-frame clones, though not all of them. The sample lists 15,000 to 20,000 clones; roughly 76% were seen once. Source material: lung tumor tissue. Receptor source: a human donor with non-small cell lung cancer. The CDR3 runs from the conserved cysteine through the conserved F or W. A D gene is named only where the DNA matches it firmly. Size values are once, few and many counts, or a class for expanded clones, and some rows have none.

J gene: TRBJ1-2
D gene: TRBD1
V gene: TRBV19
clone size: NA
CDR3 DNA: TGTGCCAGTAGTGGAGACAGGGGGCGCGGTGGCTACACCTTC
CDR3 protein: CASSGDRGRGGYTF

J gene: TRBJ2-3
D gene: NA
V gene: TRBV5-4
clone size: NA
CDR3 DNA: TGTGCCAGCAGCTTGGAACCGTTAGTAGATACGCAGTATTTT
CDR3 protein: CASSLEPLVDTQYF

J gene: TRBJ1-2
D gene: TRBD1
V gene: TRBV5-1
clone size: NA
CDR3 DNA: TGCGCCAGCAGCTTCGATCAGGGGGCGCTTGGCTACACCTTC
CDR3 protein: CASSFDQGALGYTF

J gene: TRBJ2-5
D gene: TRBD2
V gene: TRBV9
clone size: once
CDR3 DNA: TGTGCCAGCAGCGTAGCGGGGGGGTGGGAGACCCAGTACTTC
CDR3 protein: CASSVAGGWETQYF

J gene: TRBJ2-5
D gene: TRBD2
V gene: TRBV30
clone size: NA
CDR3 DNA: TGTGCCTGGGTGGCTAGCGGGAGAGAGACCCAGTACTTC
CDR3 protein: CAWVASGRETQYF

J gene: TRBJ1-2
D gene: NA
V gene: TRBV11-2
clone size: NA
CDR3 DNA: TGTGCCAGCAGCTTAGGAACCGGGGGCTCTGGCTACACCTTC
CDR3 protein: CASSLGTGGSGYTF

J gene: TRBJ2-3
D gene: TRBD2
V gene: TRBV5-1
clone size: NA
CDR3 DNA: TGCGCCAGCAGCACCCAACTAGCGCTCCCCACAGATACGCAGTATTTT
CDR3 protein: CASSTQLALPTDTQYF

J gene: TRBJ2-7
D gene: TRBD1
V gene: TRBV20-1
clone size: few
CDR3 DNA: TGCAGTGTTACAGGGGGCCTCGAGCAGTACTTC
CDR3 protein: CSVTGGLEQYF

J gene: TRBJ2-3
D gene: NA
V gene: TRBV5-6
clone size: NA
CDR3 DNA: TGTGCCAGCAGCTTCTGGCCAGATACGCAGTATTTT
CDR3 protein: CASSFWPDTQYF

J gene: TRBJ2-5
D gene: NA
V gene: TRBV5-6
clone size: NA
CDR3 DNA: TGTGCCAGCAGCGCTTGGGGGTACAAAGAGACCCAGTACTTC
CDR3 protein: CASSAWGYKETQYF

J gene: TRBJ1-1
D gene: NA
V gene: TRBV2
clone size: large
CDR3 DNA: TGTGCCAGCAGTAAACAGCTAGACACTGAAGCTTTCTTT
CDR3 protein: CASSKQLDTEAFF

J gene: TRBJ2-7
D gene: NA
V gene: TRBV7-8
clone size: NA
CDR3 DNA: TGTGCCAGCAGCGCAACAGGATCTACCGAGCAGTACTTC
CDR3 protein: CASSATGSTEQYF

J gene: TRBJ2-2
D gene: NA
V gene: TRBV5-4
clone size: NA
CDR3 DNA: TGTGCCAGCAGCTCAGACCTTGACACCGGGGAGCTGTTTTTT
CDR3 protein: CASSSDLDTGELFF

J gene: TRBJ2-5
D gene: NA
V gene: TRBV7-2
clone size: NA
CDR3 DNA: TGTGCCAGCAGCTTAGTCGGGACTGAGACCCAGTACTTC
CDR3 protein: CASSLVGTETQYF

J gene: TRBJ2-1
D gene: NA
V gene: TRBV6-1
clone size: NA
CDR3 DNA: TGTGCCAGCAGCCCCAGGGAGGAAACTGAGCAGTTCTTC
CDR3 protein: CASSPREETEQFF

J gene: TRBJ1-1
D gene: TRBD1
V gene: TRBV7-9
clone size: NA
CDR3 DNA: TGTGCCAGCAGAAGACAGGGGAACACTGAAGCTTTCTTT
CDR3 protein: CASRRQGNTEAFF